The 6 T cell receptor beta chains below were found in one sample sequenced in a study of T cell clonality in common variable immunodeficiency. The method was immunoSEQ multiplex PCR; TCRdb's version includes in-frame clones alone and lacks a portion of them. The repertoire shows some 64,000 clones, none seen only once; the top ten take approximately 1.5%. Sequenced input: peripheral blood mononuclear cells. These receptors originate from a person aged 18 to 75 in good health.

This clone came up many times. The observed sequence ends 3 residues before the CDR3 terminus, with the missing tail filled in from the germline J gene. V and J are TRBV20-1 and TRBJ2-7; 7 positions agree with TRBD1. With 5 bases clipped from V and 2 bases from J, the junction kept 6 bases outside the gene matches. CDR1 and CDR2 (germline): DFQATT, SNEGSKA (reference sequence). CDR3 length equals 13 residues. The chain's CDR3 is CSAPRQGTYEQYF. CDR3 DNA, as far as it was read: TGCAGTGCTCCAAGACAGGGTACCTACGAG.

This clone appeared many times. CDR3 protein: CASSQTSGSSNTGELFF. The DNA read from the CDR3 is TGTGCCAGCAGCCAGACTAGCGGGAGTTCGAACACCGGGGAG. The chain links TRBV4-2 to TRBJ2-2; 12 bases line up with TRBD2. The observed sequence ends 3 residues before the CDR3 terminus, with the missing tail filled in from the germline J gene. The trim removed 3 bases at V and 0 bases at J, leaving 2 bases unmatched. CDR3 size: 17 residues. Germline V gene data show CDR1 as LGHNA and CDR2 as YNFKEQ.

Ten or more counts support this clone. The read terminates 3 residues before the CDR3 end, so the remaining end is supplied by the germline J gene. The chain is built from TRBV5-1 and TRBJ1-6; the D gene is possibly TRBD1 (5 bases). The germline gives CDR1 SGHRS, CDR2 YFSETQ. There are 15 residues in the CDR3. The V and J ends lost 4 bases and 7 bases respectively, with 15 bases between them. CDR3 sequence: CASSIGRRGNSPLHF. The DNA read from the CDR3 is TGCGCCAGCAGCATCGGGAGGAGGGGAAATTCACCC.

There are many counts of this clone. Coverage ceases 3 residues before the CDR3 finishes, and the germline J gene fills in the end. J is TRBJ1-1 and V is TRBV6-1, with TRBD1 matching over 9 bases. CDR1 and CDR2 from the germline V gene are MNHNS and SASEGT. The CDR3 is made up of 14 amino acids. Partial CDR3 DNA: TGTGCCAGCAGTGAATTACAGGGGGCTAGGGGG. Translating it yields CASSELQGARG. The CDR3, in full, reads CASSELQGARGAFF.

The table lists this clone with many counts. The read terminates 3 residues before the CDR3 end, so the remaining end is supplied by the germline J gene. The chain links TRBV18 to TRBJ1-6; D not certain. Germline CDR1 reads KGHSH; CDR2 reads LQKENI. This CDR3 comprises 14 residues. Trimming left V 0 bases short and J 6 bases short, with 6 bases between. The sequenced CDR3 bases are TGTGCCAGCTCACCACCTGGCATTAATTCACCC. It translates to CASSPPGINSP. The full CDR3 sequence reads CASSPPGINSPLHF.

This clone was picked up many times. Incomplete CDR3 DNA: TGTGCCAGCAGCTTAGCGGGGGACACCTACAATGAG. Protein product: CASSLAGDTYNE. The whole CDR3 sequence is CASSLAGDTYNEQFF. The chain employs TRBV7-6 and TRBJ2-1; a weak D match, TRBD1 (6 bases). The read finishes 3 residues shy of the CDR3 end, and the germline J gene is used to complete it. V gave up 0 bases and J gave up 2 bases, with 8 bases separating them. CDR1 and CDR2 (germline): SGHVS, FNYEAQ. CDR3 length: 15 amino acids.